Included here is one TCR beta chain sequence, with context. Germline CDR1 and CDR2: MNHEY and SVGAGI. This CDR3 contains 14 residues. J lost 1 base, V lost 0 bases, and 0 bases had no gene match. This sample is drawn from a study of follicular helper T cells after annual influenza vaccination. Study in general: For some subjects, blood spans the 2013-2014, 2014-2015 and 2015-2016 annual vaccinations.

Noted time point: 2015-2016 season, 7 days after influenza vaccination. Profiled with immunoSEQ multiplex PCR; TCRdb holds only in-frame clones, not every one. Of about 1,400 clones listed, roughly 80% were seen once; the top ten hold about 3%. The material was CXCR5+ CD38+ circulating T follicular helper cells from blood, obtained 7 days after influenza vaccination. Subset denoted: circulating Tfh, non-naive CD4+CXCR5+PD-1+ (ICOS+CD38+ or ICOS-CD38-). The V call is TRBV6-5, the J call TRBJ2-7; the match to TRBD1 covers 7 bases. The receptor comes from an adult who received the influenza vaccine. CDR3 in amino acids: CASSYSGQSYEQYF. The CDR3 DNA sequence: TGTGCCAGCAGTTACTCGGGACAGTCCTACGAGCAGTACTTC.